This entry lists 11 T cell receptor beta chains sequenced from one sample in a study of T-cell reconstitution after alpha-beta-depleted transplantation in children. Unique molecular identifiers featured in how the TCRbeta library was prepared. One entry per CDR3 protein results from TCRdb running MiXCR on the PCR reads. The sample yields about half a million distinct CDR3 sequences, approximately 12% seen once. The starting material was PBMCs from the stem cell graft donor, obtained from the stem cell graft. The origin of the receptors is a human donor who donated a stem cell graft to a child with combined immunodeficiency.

CDR3 DNA: TGCGCCAGCAGCTTGGTGGTGGATGAGCAGTTCTTC. Translating it yields CASSLVVDEQFF. The chain carries TRBV5-1 and TRBJ2-1; no definite D call. V was clipped by 0 bases and J by 8 bases, with 6 bases between them. The CDR3 covers 12 residues. Per the germline V gene, CDR1 is SGHRS and CDR2 is YFSETQ.

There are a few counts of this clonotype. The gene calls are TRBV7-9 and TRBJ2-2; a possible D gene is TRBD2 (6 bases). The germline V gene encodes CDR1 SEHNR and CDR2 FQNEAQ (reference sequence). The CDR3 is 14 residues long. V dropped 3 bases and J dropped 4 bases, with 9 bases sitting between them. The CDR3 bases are TGTGCCAGCAGCTTTCGGGAGACCACCGGGGAGCTGTTTTTT. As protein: CASSFRETTGELFF.

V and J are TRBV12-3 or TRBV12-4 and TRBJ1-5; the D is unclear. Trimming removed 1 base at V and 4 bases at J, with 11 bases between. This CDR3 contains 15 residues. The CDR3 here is CASSLGNLANQPQHF. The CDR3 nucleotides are TGTGCCAGCAGTTTAGGAAACCTAGCAAATCAGCCCCAGCATTTT.

CDR3 residues: CASSLNLFGNTIYF. The CDR3 nucleotides read TGCGCCAGCAGCTTGAACCTCTTTGGAAACACCATATATTTT. This chain connects TRBV5-1 to TRBJ1-3, with D uncertain. Germline V lookup: CDR1 SGHRS, CDR2 YFSETQ. The CDR3 has 14 residues. V was clipped by 1 base and J by 3 bases, with 8 bases between them.

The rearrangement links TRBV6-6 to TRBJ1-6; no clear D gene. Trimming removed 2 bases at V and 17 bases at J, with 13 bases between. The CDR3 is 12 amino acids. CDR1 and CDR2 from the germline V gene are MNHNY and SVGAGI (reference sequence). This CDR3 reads CASSYAMETFHF. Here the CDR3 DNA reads TGTGCCAGCAGTTACGCGATGGAGACCTTCCACTTT.

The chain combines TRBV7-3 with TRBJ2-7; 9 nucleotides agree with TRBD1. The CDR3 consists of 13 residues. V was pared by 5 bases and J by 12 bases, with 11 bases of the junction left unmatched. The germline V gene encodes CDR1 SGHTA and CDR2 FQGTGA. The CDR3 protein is CASSPTGQGEVYF. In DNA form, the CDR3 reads TGTGCCAGCAGCCCCACGGGACAGGGTGAGGTGTACTTC.

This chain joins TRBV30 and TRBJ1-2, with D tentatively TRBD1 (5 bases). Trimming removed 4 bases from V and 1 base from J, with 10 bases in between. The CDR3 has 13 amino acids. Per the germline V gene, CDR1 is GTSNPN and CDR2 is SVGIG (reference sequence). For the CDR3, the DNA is TGTGCCTGGAAGCCGGGACTTAACTATGGCTACACCTTC. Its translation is CAWKPGLNYGYTF.

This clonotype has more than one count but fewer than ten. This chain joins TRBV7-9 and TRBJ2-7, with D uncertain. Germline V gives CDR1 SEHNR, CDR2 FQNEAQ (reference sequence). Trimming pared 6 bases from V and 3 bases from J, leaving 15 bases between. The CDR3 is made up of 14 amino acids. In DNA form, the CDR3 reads TGTGCCAGCAGGAGTGGAAGCACGGACTACGAGCAGTACTTC. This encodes CASRSGSTDYEQYF.

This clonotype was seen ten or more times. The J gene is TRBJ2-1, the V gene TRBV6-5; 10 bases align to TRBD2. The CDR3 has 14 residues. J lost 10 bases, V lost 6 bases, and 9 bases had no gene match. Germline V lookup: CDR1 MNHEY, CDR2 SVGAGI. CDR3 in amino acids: CASRYLAGAGEQFF. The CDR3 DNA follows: TGTGCCAGCAGATATCTAGCGGGAGCGGGCGAGCAGTTCTTC.

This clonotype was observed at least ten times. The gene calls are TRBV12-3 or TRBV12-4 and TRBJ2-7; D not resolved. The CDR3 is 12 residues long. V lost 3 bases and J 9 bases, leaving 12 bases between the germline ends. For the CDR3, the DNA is TGTGCCAGCAGTTTTGGATCGCTCTGGCAGTACTTC. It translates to CASSFGSLWQYF.

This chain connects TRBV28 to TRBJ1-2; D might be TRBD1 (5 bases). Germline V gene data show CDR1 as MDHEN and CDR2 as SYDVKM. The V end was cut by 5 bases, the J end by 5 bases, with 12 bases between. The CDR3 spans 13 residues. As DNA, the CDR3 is TGTGCCAGCAGTCCCCCAAGGGGTTATGGCTACACCTTC. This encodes CASSPPRGYGYTF.